This T cell receptor (beta chain) stems from a study of patients and donors after allogeneic stem cell transplantation. The trim removed 6 bases at V and 2 bases at J, leaving 12 bases unmatched. The CDR3 consists of 19 residues. TCRdb independently ran MiXCR on the RT-PCR reads; one entry per CDR3 protein. The sample lists more than 850,000 distinct CDR3 sequences, roughly 18% occurring once. This chain connects TRBV12-3 or TRBV12-4 to TRBJ2-1, with 14 positions matching TRBD2. This receptor was identified in a human donor who was either an allogeneic HSCT recipient or a stem cell or donor lymphocyte infusion donor (not recorded which). It is not recorded whose cells these are; they may come from a transplant donor. Sequencing was done on a sample of blood, either unsorted or a sorted T cell fraction (not recorded which). The CDR3 nucleotides are TGTGCCAGCAGCCTCGGACTAGCGGGAGGAATTTCAACCTACAATGAGCAGTTCTTC. This gives the protein CASSLGLAGGISTYNEQFF.